This TCR beta chain originates from a study of beta chain features in type 1 diabetes. On this clone: Its antigen is still unknown.

Expressed TCRB transcripts were sequenced because the isolated RNA had all been reverse transcribed beforehand. Measured with immunoSEQ multiplex PCR; TCRdb has only the in-frame clones, and not every one. The profile shows around 160,000 clones, roughly 10% of them singletons. Study outcomes and limitations: Among patients with Type 1 diabetes, TCRB CDR3s were moderately but significantly shorter in every one of the four CD4+ subsets.

The CDR3 length is 14 residues. The germline V gene encodes CDR1 MNHNY and CDR2 SVGAGI (reference sequence). V gave up 2 bases and J gave up 3 bases; unmatched junction bases: 2. Source material: central memory CD4+ T cells from blood. The chain couples TRBV6-6 to TRBJ2-7; TRBD2 aligns across 9 bases. The TCR originated in a woman younger than 45 with type 1 diabetes. DNA for the CDR3: TGTGCCAGCAGTTACGCGACTAGCGGCTACGAGCAGTACTTC. Its translation is CASSYATSGYEQYF.